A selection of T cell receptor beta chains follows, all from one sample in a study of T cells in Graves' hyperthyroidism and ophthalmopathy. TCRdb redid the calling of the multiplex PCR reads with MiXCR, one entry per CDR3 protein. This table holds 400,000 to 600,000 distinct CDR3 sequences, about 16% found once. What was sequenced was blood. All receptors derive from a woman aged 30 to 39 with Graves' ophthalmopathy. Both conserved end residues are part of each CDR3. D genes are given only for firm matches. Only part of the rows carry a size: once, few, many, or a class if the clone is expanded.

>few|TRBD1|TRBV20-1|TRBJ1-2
TGCAGTGCTAGAGAACCCCCGGGACAGGGCGTCCTTGGCTACACCTTC
CSAREPPGQGVLGYTF
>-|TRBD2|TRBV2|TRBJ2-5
TGTGCCAGCAGTGGGACTAGCGGGGCCCAAGAGACCCAGTACTTC
CASSGTSGAQETQYF
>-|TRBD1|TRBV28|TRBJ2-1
TGTGCCAGCACCGGGACAGGGAATTCAAAGCAGTTCTTC
CASTGTGNSKQFF
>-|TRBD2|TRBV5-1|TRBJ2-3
TGCGCCAGCAGCCAAGAACGACAGTCTGGCGGGAGCCCCACAGATACGCAGTATTTT
CASSQERQSGGSPTDTQYF
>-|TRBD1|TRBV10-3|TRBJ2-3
TGTGCCATCAGTGAGTCAGGGGACAGGCGTACAGATACGCAGTATTTT
CAISESGDRRTDTQYF
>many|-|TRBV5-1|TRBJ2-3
TGCGCCAGCAGCACTGGTGAGAGCACAGATACGCAGTATTTT
CASSTGESTDTQYF
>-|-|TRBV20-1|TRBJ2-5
TGCAGTGCTAGAGGGCGCGAATGGGACCCTATGCGAGAGACCCAGTACTTC
CSARGREWDPMRETQYF
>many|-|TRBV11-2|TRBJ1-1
TGTGCCAGCAGCTTTACAGGGAGGAGGACTGAAGCTTTCTTT
CASSFTGRRTEAFF
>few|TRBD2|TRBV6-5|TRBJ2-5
TGTGCCAGCAGTTACGGCGGGAGCGAGGGAGAGACCCAGTACTTC
CASSYGGSEGETQYF
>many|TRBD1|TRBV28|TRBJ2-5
TGTGCCAGCAGTTTATGGGGGACAGCACAAGAGACCCAGTACTTC
CASSLWGTAQETQYF
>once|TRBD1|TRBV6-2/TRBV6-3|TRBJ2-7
TGTGCCAGCAGTACCTCCGACAGGGGGCACCACTACGAGCAGTACTTC
CASSTSDRGHHYEQYF
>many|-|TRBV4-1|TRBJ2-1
TGCGCCAGCAGCCGGGAAACCGGCAACTACAATGAGCAGTTCTTC
CASSRETGNYNEQFF
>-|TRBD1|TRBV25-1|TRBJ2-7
TGTGCCAGCAGGATGACAGGGATTGCCGAGCAGTACTTC
CASRMTGIAEQYF
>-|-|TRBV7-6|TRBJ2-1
TGTGCCAGCAGCTTTTTCCGACAGTCCGAGCAGTTCTTC
CASSFFRQSEQFF
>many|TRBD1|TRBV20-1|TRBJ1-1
TGCAGTGCTAGAGCCGGGACAGGGCATGAAGCTTTCTTT
CSARAGTGHEAFF
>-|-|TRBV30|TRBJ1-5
TGTGCCTGGAGTGTAAAGGGAGTTCAGCCCCAGCATTTT
CAWSVKGVQPQHF
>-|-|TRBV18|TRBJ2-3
TGTGCCAGCTCACCCCTCAGAAGCACAGATACGCAGTATTTT
CASSPLRSTDTQYF
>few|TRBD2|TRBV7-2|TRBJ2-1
TGTGCCAGCAGCTTAGGGGGTAGCGGGAGATACAATGAGCAGTTCTTC
CASSLGGSGRYNEQFF
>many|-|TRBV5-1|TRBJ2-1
TGCGCCAGCAGCTTGCTATCCGGGAGAGAATGGTACAATGAGCAGTTCTTC
CASSLLSGREWYNEQFF
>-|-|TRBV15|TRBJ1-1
TGTGCCACCAGCAGAGGCCGCCCGGGAAGGAACACTGAAGCTTTCTTT
CATSRGRPGRNTEAFF
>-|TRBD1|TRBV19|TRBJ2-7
TGTGCCAGTAGTATCTCCGGGACAGGGAGTTACGAGCAGTACTTC
CASSISGTGSYEQYF
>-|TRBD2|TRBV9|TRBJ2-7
TGTGCCAGCAATAGCGGGAGGGCCAAATACGAGCAGTACTTC
CASNSGRAKYEQYF
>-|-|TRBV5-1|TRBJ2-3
TGCGCCAGCACCCCTGGGGAGAGCATAGATACGCAGTATTTT
CASTPGESIDTQYF
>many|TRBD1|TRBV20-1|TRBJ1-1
TGCAGTGCTGGAGAACAGGGGGGCACTGAAGCTTTCTTT
CSAGEQGGTEAFF
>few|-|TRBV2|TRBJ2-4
TGTGCCAGCAAGCAGGGTGCAGACATTCAGTACTTC
CASKQGADIQYF
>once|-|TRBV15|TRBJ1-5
TGTGCCACCAGCAGAGATCGTGGGGGGACGAGCAGTCAGCCCCAGCATTTT
CATSRDRGGTSSQPQHF
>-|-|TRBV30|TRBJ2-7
TGTGCCTGGAGTCGAGGGTATGAGCAGTACTTC
CAWSRGYEQYF
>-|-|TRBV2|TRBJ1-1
TGTGCCAGCAGTTCCCCCGGGAACATGAACACTGAAGCTTTCTTT
CASSSPGNMNTEAFF
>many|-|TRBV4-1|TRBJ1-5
TGCGCCAGCAGCCGGGGAGGGCATAGCAATCAGCCCCAGCATTTT
CASSRGGHSNQPQHF
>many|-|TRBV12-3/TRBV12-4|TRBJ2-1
TGTGCCAGCAGTTTTTCAAAGGGCGATGAGCAGTTCTTC
CASSFSKGDEQFF
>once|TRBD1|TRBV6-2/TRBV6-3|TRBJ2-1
TGTGCCAGCAGTAAGACAGGGGACGCCTACAATGAGCAGTTCTTC
CASSKTGDAYNEQFF
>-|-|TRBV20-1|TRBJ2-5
TGCAGTGCTAGGGGCGCAGAGACCCAGTACTTC
CSARGAETQYF
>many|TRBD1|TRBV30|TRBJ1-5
TGTGCCAGCGGACAGGGGGCTAATCAGCCCCAGCATTTT
CASGQGANQPQHF
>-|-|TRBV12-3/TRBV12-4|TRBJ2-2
TGTGCCAGCAGCCCGGAGGGGTGGAGTGGGGAGCTGTTTTTT
CASSPEGWSGELFF
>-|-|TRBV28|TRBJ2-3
TGTGCCAGCAGTAGGTTATGGGGTACGCAGTATTTT
CASSRLWGTQYF
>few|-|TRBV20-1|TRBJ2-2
TGCAGTGCTAGAGCTAGGCCGAAGACCGGGGAGCTGTTTTTT
CSARARPKTGELFF
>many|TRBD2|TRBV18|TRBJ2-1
TGTGCCAGCTCACCCACGCGGGAGTCCCTAGGGGAGCAGTTCTTC
CASSPTRESLGEQFF
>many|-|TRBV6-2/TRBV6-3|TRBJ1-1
TGTGCCAGCAGTATAGCAGGGGAGCACACTGAAGCTTTCTTT
CASSIAGEHTEAFF
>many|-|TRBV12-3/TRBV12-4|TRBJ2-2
TGTGCCAGCTTTAACAGGGGAGGCACCGGGGAGCTGTTTTTT
CASFNRGGTGELFF
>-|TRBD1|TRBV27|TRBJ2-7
TGTGCCAGCAGATGGACAGGGGCCACTCGGGAGCAGTACTTC
CASRWTGATREQYF
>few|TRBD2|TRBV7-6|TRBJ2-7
TGTGCCAGCACCCCGGGGGGACCTCGCGAGCAGTACTTC
CASTPGGPREQYF
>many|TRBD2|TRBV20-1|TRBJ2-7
TGCAGTGCTAGAGATCGTCGACTAGCGGGAGAGTGGCCCTACGAGCAGTACTTC
CSARDRRLAGEWPYEQYF
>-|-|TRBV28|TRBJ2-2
TGTGCCGGAACAGGGTCGGGCACCGGGGAGCTGTTTTTT
CAGTGSGTGELFF